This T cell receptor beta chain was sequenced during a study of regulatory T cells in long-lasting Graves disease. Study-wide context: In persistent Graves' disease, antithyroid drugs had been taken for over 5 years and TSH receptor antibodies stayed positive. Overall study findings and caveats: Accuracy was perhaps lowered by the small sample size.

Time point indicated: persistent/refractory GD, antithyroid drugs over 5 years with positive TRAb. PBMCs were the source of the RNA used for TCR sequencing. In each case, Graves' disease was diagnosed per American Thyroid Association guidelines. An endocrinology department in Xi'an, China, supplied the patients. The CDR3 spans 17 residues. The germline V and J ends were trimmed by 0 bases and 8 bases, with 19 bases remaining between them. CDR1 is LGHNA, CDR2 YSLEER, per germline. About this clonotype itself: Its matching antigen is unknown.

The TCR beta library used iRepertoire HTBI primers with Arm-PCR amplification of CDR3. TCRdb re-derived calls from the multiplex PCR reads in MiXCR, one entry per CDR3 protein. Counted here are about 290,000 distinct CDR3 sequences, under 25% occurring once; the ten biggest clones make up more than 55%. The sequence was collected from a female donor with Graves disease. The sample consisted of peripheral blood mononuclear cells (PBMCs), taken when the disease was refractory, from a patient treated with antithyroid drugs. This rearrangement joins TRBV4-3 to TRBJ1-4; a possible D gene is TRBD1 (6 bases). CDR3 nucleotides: TGCGCCAGCAGCCAAGATAGTATGACAGGAACTCGAGAAAAACTGTTTTTT. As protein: CASSQDSMTGTREKLFF.